One and the same sample provided the 13 T cell receptor beta chains below, sequenced in a study of cytomegalovirus exposure and HLA in healthy donors (dated by TCRdb to 2015 to 2018). Libraries were made using the immunoSEQ multiplex PCR assay. Not all clones reach the TCRdb copy of this immuneACCESS table, which keeps in-frame sequences only. Checked studies attribute under half of the gap to unresolved V genes and leave the rest unexplained. The sample profile shows a few hundred thousand clones; approximately 88% of them were found once. The ten largest make up approximately 0.96% of the sample. Sequenced input: PBMCs. These receptors were collected from a man under 40 in good health and CMV-seronegative.

Only a few counts were recorded for this clone. The chain carries TRBV5-4 and TRBJ1-1; possibly TRBD1 for D (6 bases). Germline V gene lookup returns CDR1 SGHNT and CDR2 YYREEE (reference sequence). This CDR3 has 14 residues. Trimming took off 5 bases at V and 1 base at J, with 12 bases between the two ends. CDR3 loop: CASRRDTTNTEAFF. CDR3 DNA sequence: TGTGCCAGCAGACGGGACACAACGAACACTGAAGCTTTCTTT.

The chain is built from TRBV2 and TRBJ1-1; D is undetermined. The germline V gene has CDR1 SNHLY and CDR2 FYNNEI. The CDR3 spans 13 residues. Trimming left V 3 bases short and J 4 bases short, with 9 bases between. The CDR3 region is CASSDWASTEAFF. In DNA, the CDR3 is TGTGCCAGCAGTGATTGGGCCAGCACTGAAGCTTTCTTT. The full variable domain, with the rest looked up from reference TRBV2 and TRBJ1-1, is EPEVTQTPSHQVTQMGQEVILRCVPISNHLYFYWYRQILGQKVEFLVSFYNNEISEKSEIFDDQFSVERPDGSNFTLKIRSTKLEDSAMYFCASSDWASTEAFFGQGTRLTVV.

This clone was observed a few times. This chain uses TRBV4-1 with TRBJ1-2, with 10 bases matching TRBD1. The junction had 4 bases not matched to a gene; V was cut back by 6 bases and J by 3 bases. Germline V CDR1 and CDR2: MGHRA, YSYEKL. The CDR3 covers 14 residues. The CDR3 region is CASRSGTGDYGYTF. CDR3 nucleotides: TGCGCCAGCAGATCCGGGACAGGGGACTATGGCTACACCTTC.

The J gene is TRBJ1-1, the V gene TRBV6-1; 7 bases are shared with TRBD1. The length of the CDR3 is 13 residues. After removal of 4 bases from V and 6 bases from J, the junction contained 5 bases not matched to a gene. The germline V gene has CDR1 MNHNS and CDR2 SASEGT. CDR3: CASSGDSYAEAFF. The CDR3 DNA is TGTGCCAGCAGTGGGGACAGTTATGCTGAAGCTTTCTTT.

This rearrangement joins TRBV19 to TRBJ2-1; the D is unclear. V shed 6 bases and J shed 6 bases, with 15 bases lying between them. Per germline, CDR1 LNHDA and CDR2 SQIVND (reference sequence). CDR3 length: 14 residues. CDR3 sequence reads: CASSLLEVGNEQFF. The DNA of the CDR3 is TGTGCCAGTAGCCTATTAGAGGTTGGCAATGAGCAGTTCTTC.

CDR3 sequence: CASSRRQGARDTQYF. The CDR3 region has the DNA TGTGCCAGCAGTCGAAGACAGGGGGCTAGAGATACGCAGTATTTT. The V call is TRBV5-6, the J call TRBJ2-3; 10 bases agree with TRBD1. V lost 5 bases and J lost 5; bases outside the gene matches: 8. The germline V gene encodes CDR1 SGHDT and CDR2 YYEEEE. The CDR3 sequence is 15 residues long.

The chain combines TRBV7-9 with TRBJ2-5, with a possible D match to TRBD2 (6 bases). V lost 4 bases to trimming and J lost 5 bases, with 17 bases between them. This CDR3 comprises 15 residues. The germline CDR1 and CDR2 sequences are SEHNR and FQNEAQ (reference sequence). CDR3 in DNA: TGTGCCAGCAGCTCCCCGGGGGTCAGACGTGAGACCCAGTACTTC. Its translation is CASSSPGVRRETQYF.

The gene calls are TRBV7-9 and TRBJ2-1, with 7 bases fitting TRBD1. The CDR3 spans 11 residues. The J segment lost 16 bases and the V segment lost 3 bases, leaving 6 bases of the junction unmatched. Germline CDR1 and CDR2: SEHNR and FQNEAQ (reference sequence). Written as DNA, the CDR3 is TGTGCCAGCAGCTTCGGGACAGAGCTATTCTTC. This encodes CASSFGTELFF. Based on the CDR3 plus reference TRBV7-9 and TRBJ2-1, the full variable domain is DTGVSQNPRHKITKRGQNVTFRCDPISEHNRLYWYRQTLGQGPEFLTYFQNEAQLEKSRLLSDRFSAERPKGSFSTLEIQRTEQGDSAMYLCASSFGTELFFGPGTRLTVL.

The chain joins TRBV30 to TRBJ1-1; tentatively, D is TRBD1 (5 bases). This CDR3 contains 12 residues. Germline CDR1 and CDR2: GTSNPN and SVGIG (reference sequence). The V and J ends lost 1 base and 3 bases respectively, with 6 bases between them. CDR3 bases: TGTGCCTGGAGTGAGGGGTACACTGAAGCTTTCTTT. Translation gives CAWSEGYTEAFF.

This chain joins TRBV6-1 and TRBJ2-1; 8 bases fit TRBD1. Germline assignment: CDR1 MNHNS and CDR2 SASEGT. The CDR3 has 15 residues. The trim removed 4 bases at V and 2 bases at J, leaving 4 bases unmatched. As DNA, the CDR3 is TGTGCCAGCAGTGGTGACAGGGGTCCCTACAATGAGCAGTTCTTC. This gives the protein CASSGDRGPYNEQFF.

This sequence joins TRBV5-6 and TRBJ2-7; a possible D gene is TRBD2 (5 bases). Per germline, CDR1 SGHDT and CDR2 YYEEEE. This CDR3 spans 14 amino acids. The V and J ends lost 4 bases and 3 bases respectively, with 14 bases between them. CDR3 sequence: CASSTGSNRYEQYF. CDR3 nucleotide sequence: TGTGCCAGCAGCACGGGATCTAATCGCTACGAGCAGTACTTC.

The chain recombines TRBV5-5 with TRBJ2-1, with 8 positions matching TRBD2. Germline CDR1 is SGHKS and CDR2 is YYEKEE (reference sequence). The CDR3 sequence is 17 residues long. Trimming at V came to 4 bases and at J to 7 bases, leaving 16 bases not matched to a gene. The CDR3 nucleotides are TGTGCCAGCAGCATACTGATACTCGAGCGGGGGTGGAATGAGCAGTTCTTC. It specifies CASSILILERGWNEQFF.

This chain links TRBV25-1 with TRBJ2-2; 7 bases are shared with TRBD1. From germline, CDR1 is MGHDK and CDR2 SYGVNS. CDR3 length equals 13 residues. The V gene end was trimmed by 8 bases and the J gene end by 3 bases; junction bases not matched to a gene: 3. The CDR3 DNA sequence: TGTGCCAGCGCTACAGGGGACACCGGGGAGCTGTTTTTT. This codes for CASATGDTGELFF.